What follows describes a single T cell receptor beta chain. This specimen belongs to a study of blood T cell repertoires in COVID-19. Study as a whole: T cells, B-cell-depleted T cells, or PBMCs provided the cDNA or gDNA that served as material.

The germline V gene has CDR1 MNHEY and CDR2 SVGAGI. The CDR3 is 14 residues long. Trimming removed 8 bases from V and 1 base from J; junction bases left unmatched: 7. Measured with immunoSEQ multiplex PCR; TCRdb has only the in-frame clones, and not every one. The repertoire holds some 100,000 clones, with roughly 80% as singletons. The rearrangement links TRBV6-5 to TRBJ1-1; 7 nucleotides line up with TRBD1. This sequence originates from a man older than 75 with active or convalescent COVID-19. The sequenced sample consisted of peripheral blood. The CDR3 DNA sequence: TGTGCCAGCCATAGGGGGCAGGGGAACACTGAAGCTTTCTTT. Encoded protein: CASHRGQGNTEAFF.